This entry features one T cell receptor (beta chain) sequence. This CDR3 spans 14 amino acids. V lost 0 bases, J lost 5 bases, and 8 bases lay in between. The V gene's germline CDR1 is SGDLS and CDR2 YYNGEE. In the study's own analysis: Using reference gene primer amplification, nucleated cell counts were estimated. Method: immunoSEQ multiplex PCR; TCRdb's copy keeps in-frame clones and lacks some. V, J and clone size are taken as reported in that table, and D and trimming were inferred from the DNA itself. Of fewer than 200,000 clones listed, roughly nine tenths are singletons. The entry originates in a study of blood T cell repertoires in COVID-19.

The chain carries TRBV9 and TRBJ2-2; a possible D gene is TRBD1 (5 bases). Material for sequencing was peripheral blood. This sequence was found in a young man who had recovered from COVID-19. This CDR3 reads CASSVVQGTGELFF. The CDR3, as DNA: TGTGCCAGCAGCGTAGTCCAGGGTACCGGGGAGCTGTTTTTT.